These T cell receptor beta chains were read from a single sample in a study of blood T cell repertoires in COVID-19. Some clones are missing from TCRdb's copy, which holds only in-frame ones; the method was immunoSEQ multiplex PCR. The table includes over 150,000 clones, approximately 87% detected once. Sequenced: peripheral blood. These TCRs come from a woman between 18 and 29 years old who had recovered from COVID-19. CDR3s include the opening cysteine and the closing phenylalanine or tryptophan. Fields, in order: J gene, D gene, clone size, V gene, CDR3 protein, CDR3 DNA. D genes are given only for firm matches. Clone size is not always given. Where it is, it says once, few, many or a class for expanded clones.

>TRBJ1-6|-|-|TRBV5-1
CASSETRDSPLHF
TGCGCCAGCAGCGAGACTCGGGATTCACCCCTCCACTTT
>TRBJ1-6|-|-|TRBV5-1
CASSSLGRGAPLHF
TGCGCCAGCAGCTCTCTGGGTCGGGGGGCACCCCTCCACTTT
>TRBJ1-2|-|-|TRBV7-9
CASSLGGSYGYTF
TGTGCCAGCAGCCTGGGAGGCAGCTATGGCTACACCTTC
>TRBJ1-2|TRBD1|once|TRBV9
CASSVPGQGAVNYGYTF
TGTGCCAGCAGCGTTCCGGGACAGGGGGCGGTTAACTATGGCTACACCTTC
>TRBJ2-3|-|-|TRBV11-2
CASSRVFFSNPDTQYF
TGTGCCAGCAGCCGAGTCTTCTTTTCGAATCCAGATACGCAGTATTTT
>TRBJ2-1|-|-|TRBV4-2
CASSQEDGRSYNEQFF
TGTGCCAGCAGCCAAGAGGATGGGAGGTCCTACAATGAGCAGTTCTTC
>TRBJ1-6|-|-|TRBV5-4
CASSLDSSYNSPLHF
TGTGCCAGCAGCTTGGACAGCTCCTATAATTCACCCCTCCACTTT
>TRBJ1-5|-|-|TRBV30
CAWSRGSHSNQPQHF
TGTGCCTGGAGTCGAGGGTCCCATAGCAATCAGCCCCAGCATTTT
>TRBJ2-1|TRBD2|-|TRBV28
CASSSRLAGVSVDEQFF
TGTGCCAGCAGTTCCCGGCTAGCGGGGGTTAGTGTGGATGAGCAGTTCTTC
>TRBJ1-2|TRBD1|-|TRBV7-2
CASSSRQGGSDGYTF
TGTGCCAGCAGCTCACGACAGGGGGGTTCGGATGGCTACACCTTC
>TRBJ2-1|TRBD1|-|TRBV7-3
CASSPGQTPDEQFF
TGTGCCAGCAGCCCGGGACAGACCCCCGATGAGCAGTTCTTC
>TRBJ2-3|-|-|TRBV3-1/TRBV3-2
CASSRSDTQYF
TGTGCCAGCAGCCGTTCGGATACGCAGTATTTT
>TRBJ1-4|TRBD1|-|TRBV3-1/TRBV3-2
CASSPGQGGEKLFF
TGTGCCAGCAGCCCGGGACAGGGGGGTGAAAAACTGTTTTTT
>TRBJ2-3|TRBD1|-|TRBV18
CASSPLGTASDTQYF
TGTGCCAGCTCACCACTGGGGACAGCTTCAGATACGCAGTATTTT
>TRBJ2-1|-|-|TRBV6-2/TRBV6-3
CASSYLTGEGNEQFF
TGTGCCAGCAGTTACTTAACGGGAGAGGGGAATGAGCAGTTCTTC
>TRBJ1-2|TRBD1|-|TRBV24-1
CATSDTTGTVHGYTF
TGTGCCACCAGTGATACCACCGGGACAGTCCATGGCTACACCTTC
>TRBJ2-2|TRBD2|-|TRBV2
CASRAAGLLNTGELFF
TGTGCCAGCAGGGCAGCGGGGCTACTGAACACCGGGGAGCTGTTTTTT
>TRBJ2-2|-|-|TRBV2
CASSGVYRGELFF
TGTGCCAGCAGTGGAGTGTACCGGGGGGAGCTGTTTTTT
>TRBJ2-1|TRBD1|-|TRBV12-5
CASGLGDRDLGEQFF
TGTGCTAGTGGTTTGGGGGACAGGGACTTGGGTGAGCAGTTCTTC
>TRBJ1-2|-|-|TRBV12-3/TRBV12-4
CASSLRGSYTF
TGTGCCAGCAGTTTAAGGGGCAGCTACACCTTC
>TRBJ2-6|TRBD2|-|TRBV4-3
CASSQPWAGESLSGANVLTF
TGCGCCAGCAGCCAACCCTGGGCGGGAGAGTCACTCTCTGGGGCCAACGTCCTGACTTTC
>TRBJ2-7|-|-|TRBV12-3/TRBV12-4
CASRRPGEQYF
TGTGCCAGCAGGCGTCCTGGCGAGCAGTACTTC
>TRBJ1-6|-|-|TRBV9
CASSPGNSPLHF
TGTGCCAGTTCCCCCGGTAATTCACCCCTCCACTTT
>TRBJ2-2|TRBD2|-|TRBV9
CASSVGGLAGAGELFF
TGTGCCAGCAGCGTAGGAGGGCTAGCGGGGGCCGGGGAGCTGTTTTTT
>TRBJ1-3|TRBD1|-|TRBV4-2
CASSQEDRGFGNTIYF
TGTGCCAGCAGCCAAGAGGACAGGGGTTTTGGAAACACCATATATTTT
>TRBJ1-1|TRBD1|few|TRBV7-8
CASRRTGTGGFEAFF
TGTGCCAGCAGGAGGACCGGGACAGGGGGCTTTGAAGCTTTCTTT
>TRBJ2-6|TRBD1|-|TRBV27
CASSLGDSTGANVLTF
TGTGCCAGCAGTTTAGGGGACAGCACTGGGGCCAACGTCCTGACTTTC
>TRBJ1-2|TRBD1|-|TRBV11-2
CASSGWTGTIRGGYTF
TGTGCCAGCAGCGGGTGGACAGGGACCATCAGGGGTGGCTACACCTTC
>TRBJ1-1|-|-|TRBV2
CASSESTAEAFF
TGTGCCAGCAGTGAAAGCACAGCTGAAGCTTTCTTT
>TRBJ2-1|TRBD2|-|TRBV7-9
CASSSPGLPFNEQFF
TGTGCCAGCAGCTCCCCGGGACTACCGTTTAATGAGCAGTTCTTC
>TRBJ1-1|-|-|TRBV29-1
CSARGDGNTEAFF
TGCAGCGCACGCGGGGACGGAAACACTGAAGCTTTCTTT
>TRBJ1-1|TRBD1|once|TRBV7-9
CASSLVNRGPEAFF
TGTGCCAGCAGCTTGGTCAACAGGGGCCCTGAAGCTTTCTTT
>TRBJ1-1|-|-|TRBV9
CASSLDSNTEAFF
TGTGCCAGCAGCTTGGACTCGAACACTGAAGCTTTCTTT
>TRBJ2-2|-|-|TRBV24-1
CATSDPSGVTGELFF
TGTGCCACCAGTGATCCCTCGGGGGTAACCGGGGAGCTGTTTTTT
>TRBJ2-5|-|-|TRBV7-2
CASSPRGEGGPRKTQYF
TGTGCCAGCAGCCCGAGGGGGGAGGGGGGCCCGAGAAAGACCCAGTACTTC
>TRBJ1-1|-|-|TRBV7-2
CASSYYLTEAFF
TGTGCCAGCAGCTACTATCTGACTGAAGCTTTCTTT